These 8 T cell receptor beta chains share one sample of origin, sequenced in a study of blood T cells in healthy people across ages. It was with a sample-barcoded 5' primer and a J-beta primer mix that a second PCR of roughly 7 to 11 cycles was run. TCRdb recomputed calls from the 5' RACE reads with MiXCR, one row per CDR3 protein. The repertoire holds roughly 550,000 distinct CDR3 sequences, with around 24% as singletons. The sample was also reused in another study, on T cells of mothers and their children.

Sequencing used blood. All receptors derive from a boy younger than 18 in good health.

CDR3 DNA: TGTGCCAGCAGCGGCGGGACTAGCGGGAGTCACGAGCAGTACTTC. Protein sequence: CASSGGTSGSHEQYF. This chain connects TRBV7-2 to TRBJ2-7, with 14 positions matching TRBD2. Germline loops: CDR1 SGHTA, CDR2 FQGNSA. CDR3 size: 15 residues. The junction had 5 bases not matched to a gene; V was cut back by 5 bases and J by 5 bases. Complete variable domain (other parts from reference TRBV7-2 and TRBJ2-7): GAGVSQSPSNKVTEKGKDVELRCDPISGHTALYWYRQSLGQGLEFLIYFQGNSAPDKSGLPSDRFSAERTGGSVSTLTIQRTQQEDSAVYLCASSGGTSGSHEQYFGPGTRLTVT.

This clonotype appeared a few times. The CDR3 spells CSAITSGGTGWQFF. Here the CDR3 DNA reads TGCAGTGCTATAACTAGCGGGGGGACGGGTTGGCAGTTCTTC. This sequence joins TRBV20-1 and TRBJ2-5, with 12 bases fitting TRBD2. Matching the DNA end better, TRBJ2-1 makes the J call doubtful. Germline CDR1 is DFQATT and CDR2 is SNEGSKA (reference sequence). This CDR3 contains 14 residues.

This chain uses TRBV5-1 with TRBJ2-3, with 14 bases matching TRBD2. The CDR3 sequence is 21 residues long. V gave up 0 bases and J gave up 3 bases; unmatched junction bases: 15. The germline gives CDR1 SGHRS, CDR2 YFSETQ. The CDR3: CASSLVPPGLAGVLRTDTQYF. The DNA of the CDR3 is TGCGCCAGCAGCTTGGTACCGCCGGGACTAGCGGGAGTTTTGAGAACAGATACGCAGTATTTT. Variable domain in full (rest from reference TRBV5-1 and TRBJ2-3): KAGVTQTPRYLIKTRGQQVTLSCSPISGHRSVSWYQQTPGQGLQFLFEYFSETQRNKGNFPGRFSGRQFSNSRSEMNVSTLELGDSALYLCASSLVPPGLAGVLRTDTQYFGPGTRLTVL.

This clonotype has more than one count but fewer than ten. J is TRBJ2-1 and V is TRBV10-3, with 11 bases lining up with TRBD2. CDR1 and CDR2 from the germline V gene are ENHRY and SYGVKD. The CDR3 has 16 residues. V was pared by 3 bases and J by 7 bases, with 8 bases of the junction left unmatched. CDR3 amino acids: CAISDVAGGPWNEQFF. CDR3 coding DNA: TGTGCCATCAGTGACGTAGCGGGAGGGCCGTGGAATGAGCAGTTCTTC.

This chain uses TRBV4-3 with TRBJ2-3; D unclear. V was clipped by 0 bases and J by 1 base, with 14 bases between them. The CDR3 consists of 17 residues. Germline lookup yields CDR1 LGHNA and CDR2 YSLEER. CDR3 nucleotides: TGCGCCAGCAGCCAAGAGCCGCCCCCTAGGGGCACAGATACGCAGTATTTT. Amino acid sequence: CASSQEPPPRGTDTQYF.

This clonotype was seen a few times. The chain's CDR3 is CASSLGDLNQPQHF. The CDR3, as DNA: TGCGCCAGCAGCTTGGGGGACCTGAATCAGCCCCAGCATTTT. The chain has TRBV5-1 and TRBJ1-5, with D possibly matching TRBD1 (5 bases). CDR1 is SGHRS and CDR2 is YFSETQ in the germline V gene. Between the trimmed V and J ends, which lost 0 bases and 4 bases, there was a span of 8 bases. The CDR3 is made up of 14 amino acids. Combining the CDR3 with reference TRBV5-1 and TRBJ1-5 gives the whole variable domain KAGVTQTPRYLIKTRGQQVTLSCSPISGHRSVSWYQQTPGQGLQFLFEYFSETQRNKGNFPGRFSGRQFSNSRSEMNVSTLELGDSALYLCASSLGDLNQPQHFGDGTRLSIL.

This clonotype was detected many times. V gene TRBV6-4 combines with J gene TRBJ2-3; perhaps TRBD2 as D (5 bases). Germline V gives CDR1 MRHNA, CDR2 SNTAGT. The CDR3 covers 14 residues. Trimming cost V 4 bases and J 2 bases, with 10 bases left between them. Here the CDR3 reads CASSVWTDTDTQYF. The DNA of the CDR3 is TGTGCCAGCAGTGTGTGGACTGACACAGATACGCAGTATTTT.

The chain recombines TRBV3-1 with TRBJ1-4; no clear D. This CDR3 comprises 14 residues. Trimming left V 4 bases short and J 8 bases short, with 14 bases between. The germline V gene encodes CDR1 LGHDT and CDR2 YNNKEL (reference sequence). The CDR3 spells CASSRREEGEKLFF. DNA of the CDR3: TGTGCCAGCAGCCGCCGGGAAGAGGGCGAAAAACTGTTTTTT.